The 28 T cell receptor beta chains below come from one sample, sequenced in a study of T cells in tumors after PD-1 blockade. Here immunoSEQ multiplex PCR was the method, and the copy in TCRdb shows in-frame clones only, minus some. The repertoire holds 60,000 to 75,000 clones, with roughly 70% as singletons. This specimen consisted of PBMCs, obtained after anti-PD-1 treatment. These receptors were collected from a human donor with basal cell carcinoma.

The chain links TRBV18 to TRBJ2-1; D is perhaps TRBD1 (5 bases). Germline assignment: CDR1 KGHSH and CDR2 LQKENI. The V and J ends lost 2 bases and 4 bases respectively, with 9 bases between them. The CDR3 has 14 amino acids. CDR3 coding DNA: TGTGCCAGCTCACCAGGGGCGATGTACAATGAGCAGTTCTTC. Its protein is CASSPGAMYNEQFF.

This chain links TRBV6-4 with TRBJ2-2; D gene ambiguous. Looked up from germline, CDR1 is MRHNA and CDR2 is SNTAGT. Trimming removed 2 bases at V and 4 bases at J, with 5 bases between. This CDR3 spans 13 amino acids. The CDR3 protein is CASSDTGTGELFF. The CDR3 DNA is TGTGCCAGCAGTGACACTGGCACCGGGGAGCTGTTTTTT.

This chain connects TRBV27 to TRBJ2-7, with D unresolved. Germline lookup yields CDR1 MNHEY and CDR2 SMNVEV (reference sequence). The CDR3 has 14 amino acids. Deletions cut 2 bases from V and 0 bases from J, with 8 bases between. CDR3 protein: CASSLAASSYEQYF. The CDR3 DNA follows: TGTGCCAGCAGTTTAGCAGCCAGCTCCTACGAGCAGTACTTC.

About this clone itself: A much larger clone lies a single base off, so this may be a read error. The chain recombines TRBV12-3 or TRBV12-4 with TRBJ2-7, with D unclear. The V and J ends lost 4 bases and 0 bases respectively, with 4 bases between them. This CDR3 has 12 residues. The CDR3 reads CASSSSSYEQYF. The CDR3 DNA sequence: TGTGCCAGCAGTTCGAGCTCCTACGAGCAGTACTTC.

The sample holds one count of this clone. The V call is TRBV28, the J call TRBJ1-5; TRBD1 matches at 9 bases. The CDR3 has 16 residues. The ends lost 2 bases at V and 4 bases at J; junction bases unmatched: 6. Germline CDR1 reads MDHEN; CDR2 reads SYDVKM. For the CDR3, the DNA is TGTGCCAGCAGTTTAGGGGGGACAGGGTCTAATCAGCCCCAGCATTTT. This encodes CASSLGGTGSNQPQHF.

The chain is built from TRBV7-2 and TRBJ2-1, with D perhaps matching TRBD2 (7 bases). V was pared by 2 bases and J by 1 base, with 9 bases between. CDR3 length: 15 amino acids. Looked up from germline, CDR1 is SGHTA and CDR2 is FQGNSA. CDR3 protein: CASSLKGGSYNEQFF. The CDR3 coding sequence is TGTGCCAGCAGCTTAAAGGGGGGGTCCTACAATGAGCAGTTCTTC. Supplemented by reference TRBV7-2 and TRBJ2-1, the full variable domain reads GAGVSQSPSNKVTEKGKDVELRCDPISGHTALYWYRQSLGQGLEFLIYFQGNSAPDKSGLPSDRFSAERTGGSVSTLTIQRTQQEDSAVYLCASSLKGGSYNEQFFGPGTRLTVL.

Only a few counts were recorded for this clone. J is TRBJ1-1 and V is TRBV19; D remains unclear. The germline V and J ends were trimmed by 3 bases and 1 base, with 6 bases remaining between them. CDR1 is LNHDA and CDR2 is SQIVND in the germline V gene (reference sequence). This CDR3 comprises 13 residues. The CDR3 sequence: CASSITPNTEAFF. The CDR3 DNA is TGTGCCAGTAGTATTACGCCGAACACTGAAGCTTTCTTT.

V and J are TRBV6-5 and TRBJ2-7; D is unclear. V was trimmed by 6 bases and J by 2 bases, leaving 11 bases between them. Germline assignment: CDR1 MNHEY and CDR2 SVGAGI. The CDR3 is made up of 13 amino acids. This CDR3 is CASRSPVTYEQYF. The CDR3 nucleotides read TGTGCCAGCAGGTCTCCAGTGACCTACGAGCAGTACTTC.

The chain combines TRBV30 with TRBJ1-6; D remains ambiguous. The V gene lost 0 bases and the J gene lost 0 bases, with 6 bases spanning the gap. Germline values: CDR1 GTSNPN, CDR2 SVGIG (reference sequence). This CDR3 has 15 residues. The chain's CDR3 is CAWSVQSSYNSPLHF. CDR3 in DNA: TGTGCCTGGAGTGTCCAGAGCTCCTATAATTCACCCCTCCACTTT.

The CDR3 nucleotides read TGCGCCAGCAGCTTGGCAGGAGTAAATGAAAAACTGTTTTTT. The encoded protein is CASSLAGVNEKLFF. The rearrangement links TRBV5-1 to TRBJ1-4; D unclear. The germline gives CDR1 SGHRS, CDR2 YFSETQ. The ends were cut back, 0 bases at V and 5 bases at J, with 8 bases in the middle. CDR3 length: 14 amino acids.

This clone was picked up one time. The chain uses TRBV5-1 and TRBJ2-2; 9 bases agree with TRBD2. CDR3 length: 15 amino acids. V gave up 3 bases and J gave up 7 bases; unmatched junction bases: 7. Germline V gene lookup returns CDR1 SGHRS and CDR2 YFSETQ. As DNA, the CDR3 is TGCGCCAGCAGCTCGCTAGCGGGGTCGGTCGGGGAGCTGTTTTTT. As protein: CASSSLAGSVGELFF.

This clone was recorded only once. J is TRBJ1-2 and V is TRBV19; no clear D. CDR1 is LNHDA and CDR2 is SQIVND in the germline V gene (reference sequence). This CDR3 comprises 15 residues. V was shortened by 3 bases and J by 4 bases, with 15 bases between the two germline ends. CDR3 loop: CASSMIGEVVYGYTF. CDR3 in DNA: TGTGCCAGTAGTATGATCGGGGAAGTCGTCTATGGCTACACCTTC.

Sample share makes this clone medium-sized. The gene calls are TRBV5-1 and TRBJ2-7, with 7 bases fitting TRBD2. The CDR3 loop spans 12 amino acids. V gave up 0 bases and J gave up 6 bases; unmatched junction bases: 0. The germline V gene encodes CDR1 SGHRS and CDR2 YFSETQ. In nucleotides, the CDR3 is TGCGCCAGCAGCTTGGGCGGGGGCGAGCAGTACTTC. This codes for CASSLGGGEQYF.

V and J are TRBV6-6 and TRBJ1-5, with D perhaps matching TRBD1 (6 bases). The CDR3 has 19 amino acids. Germline V CDR1 and CDR2: MNHNY, SVGAGI (reference sequence). V lost 5 bases and J 0 bases, leaving 23 bases between the germline ends. CDR3 nucleotide sequence: TGTGCCAGCAGTCTCACCCCTTACGCAGGGGCGCGTAGCAATCAGCCCCAGCATTTT. The encoded protein is CASSLTPYAGARSNQPQHF.

In its sample, this clone was seen a few times. The chain has TRBV16 and TRBJ2-7; perhaps TRBD2 as D (5 bases). The CDR3 is 15 amino acids. The ends were cut back, 2 bases at V and 6 bases at J, with 17 bases in the middle. CDR1 and CDR2 from the germline V gene are KGHSY and FQNENV. Here the CDR3 reads CASSQSYSGVGEQYF. CDR3 nucleotide sequence: TGTGCCAGCAGCCAAAGTTACAGCGGTGTGGGCGAGCAGTACTTC.

J is TRBJ1-4 and V is TRBV6-4; D remains unclear. Germline V lookup: CDR1 MRHNA, CDR2 SNTAGT. This CDR3 is built from 13 residues. Between the trimmed V and J ends, which lost 5 bases and 1 base, there was a span of 5 bases. The CDR3 loop reads CASSRETNEKLFF. CDR3 sequence (DNA): TGTGCCAGCAGTAGGGAAACTAATGAAAAACTGTTTTTT.

V usage is TRBV10-1 and J usage is TRBJ2-3; 7 positions match TRBD1. Looked up from germline, CDR1 is WNHNN and CDR2 is SYGVQD (reference sequence). V lost 6 bases to trimming and J lost 2 bases; unmatched junction nucleotides: 5. The CDR3 totals 14 residues. The CDR3 here is CASSQDRITDTQYF. The CDR3 region has the DNA TGCGCCAGCAGCCAGGACAGGATCACAGATACGCAGTATTTT.

As to this clone: The same CDR3 is also encoded by other DNA sequences in this sample. The gene calls are TRBV5-1 and TRBJ2-3, with 8 bases that match TRBD1. Per germline, CDR1 SGHRS and CDR2 YFSETQ. CDR3 length: 14 amino acids. Trimming removed 4 bases from V and 2 bases from J; junction bases left unmatched: 3. The CDR3 spells CASSLDRVTDTQYF. CDR3 sequence (DNA): TGCGCCAGCAGCCTGGACAGGGTCACAGATACGCAGTATTTT.

This chain connects TRBV4-2 to TRBJ2-3, with D possibly matching TRBD2 (6 bases). V lost 1 base to trimming and J lost 0 bases, with 8 bases between them. Germline V gene data show CDR1 as LGHNA and CDR2 as YNFKEQ. CDR3 length: 15 residues. CDR3 nucleotides: TGTGCCAGCAGCCAAGGGGGACTTAGCACAGATACGCAGTATTTT. It is translated as CASSQGGLSTDTQYF.

The V call is TRBV6-5, the J call TRBJ1-2; no reliable D call. The V gene's germline CDR1 is MNHEY and CDR2 SVGAGI. The V end lost 7 bases, the J end lost 8 bases, and 20 bases lay between the germline ends. This CDR3 is built from 14 residues. The CDR3 nucleotides read TGTGCCAGCACCCTAGGTGGGGAGGGAAGCGGCTACACCTTC. It encodes CASTLGGEGSGYTF.

About this clone itself: An end of the junction does not agree with germline; a read error may underlie this. Other nucleotide sequences from this sample produce the same CDR3. The chain recombines TRBV5-6 with TRBJ1-4, with 9 bases that match TRBD1. The germline V gene encodes CDR1 SGHDT and CDR2 YYEEEE. The length of the CDR3 is 15 residues. CDR3 protein: CASSLQGAPNEKLFF. Here the CDR3 DNA reads TGTGCCAGTAGCTTACAGGGGGCGCCGAATGAAAAACTGTTTTTT.

Concerning this clone itself: The same CDR3 arises from other DNA sequences in this sample as well. The DNA for the CDR3 is TGCAGCGTTGACCCGGACAGGGTCTATGGCTACACCTTC. Its translation: CSVDPDRVYGYTF. The rearrangement links TRBV29-1 to TRBJ1-2; TRBD1 agrees at 8 bases. Losses at the gene ends were 3 bases for V and 4 bases for J; bases not matched to a gene: 4. Germline-derived CDR1 and CDR2 are SQVTM and ANQGSEA. The CDR3 runs to 13 residues.

This chain connects TRBV5-1 to TRBJ2-3, with 11 bases identical to TRBD2. Looked up from germline, CDR1 is SGHRS and CDR2 is YFSETQ. There are 17 residues in the CDR3. V lost 4 bases to trimming and J lost 2 bases; unmatched junction nucleotides: 9. CDR3 bases: TGCGCCAGCAGCGCCAGTAGCGGGGGGGCTTTCACAGATACGCAGTATTTT. Encoded protein: CASSASSGGAFTDTQYF.

This clone showed up just once. This rearrangement joins TRBV10-1 to TRBJ1-6; D perhaps matches TRBD1 (5 bases). Trimming removed 0 bases from V and 9 bases from J, with 9 bases in between. In germline, CDR1 is WNHNN, CDR2 SYGVQD (reference sequence). The CDR3 has 14 amino acids. Here the CDR3 reads CASSESGEGSPLHF. DNA for the CDR3: TGCGCCAGCAGTGAGTCAGGGGAAGGTTCACCCCTCCACTTT.

This rearrangement joins TRBV12-3 or TRBV12-4 to TRBJ2-1; unclear D gene. CDR3 size: 11 residues. Trimming removed 2 bases at V and 6 bases at J, with 2 bases between. CDR3 sequence (DNA): TGTGCCAGCAGTTTATTCAATGAGCAGTTCTTC. Its protein product is CASSLFNEQFF.

This clone was counted only a few times. This sequence joins TRBV5-4 and TRBJ1-2; 10 bases agree with TRBD1. V lost 4 bases to trimming and J lost 2 bases; unmatched junction nucleotides: 8. The CDR3 has 16 residues. In germline, CDR1 is SGHNT, CDR2 YYREEE (reference sequence). The DNA of the CDR3 is TGTGCCAGCAGCCAACCCCCGGGACAGGGGAACTATGGCTACACCTTC. Encoded protein: CASSQPPGQGNYGYTF.

This clone appeared once. The V call is TRBV3-1 (or the pseudogene TRBV3-2), the J call TRBJ2-5; 9 bases line up with TRBD2. The V gene's germline CDR1 is LGHDT and CDR2 YNNKEL (reference sequence). V was clipped by 1 base and J by 2 bases; unmatched bases: 5. This CDR3 contains 16 residues. The CDR3 loop is CASSQGSSGGQETQYF. In nucleotides, the CDR3 is TGTGCCAGCAGCCAAGGGTCGAGCGGGGGGCAAGAGACCCAGTACTTC.

The J gene is TRBJ1-2, the V gene TRBV6-4; 8 positions agree with TRBD1. Germline CDR1 reads MRHNA; CDR2 reads SNTAGT. The V segment lost 3 bases and the J segment 5 bases; nucleotides outside the gene matches: 11. This CDR3 is built from 16 residues. This CDR3 is CASSEPPGQATYGYTF. CDR3 DNA sequence: TGTGCCAGCAGTGAACCTCCGGGACAGGCGACATATGGCTACACCTTC.